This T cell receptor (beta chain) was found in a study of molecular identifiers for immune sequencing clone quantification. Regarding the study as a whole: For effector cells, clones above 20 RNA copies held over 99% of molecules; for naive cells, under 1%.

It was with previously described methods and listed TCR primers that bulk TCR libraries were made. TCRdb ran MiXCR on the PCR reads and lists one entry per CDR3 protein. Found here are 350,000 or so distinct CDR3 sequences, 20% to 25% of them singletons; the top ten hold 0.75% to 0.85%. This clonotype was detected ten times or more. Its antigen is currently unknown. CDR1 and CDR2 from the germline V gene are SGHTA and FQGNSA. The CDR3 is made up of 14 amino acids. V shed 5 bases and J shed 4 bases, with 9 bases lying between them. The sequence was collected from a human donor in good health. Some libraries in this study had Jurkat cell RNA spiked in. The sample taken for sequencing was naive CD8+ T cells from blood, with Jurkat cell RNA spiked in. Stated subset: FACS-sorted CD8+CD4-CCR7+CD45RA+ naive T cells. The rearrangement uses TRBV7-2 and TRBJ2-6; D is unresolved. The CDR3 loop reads CASSPMSGANVLTF. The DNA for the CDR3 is TGTGCCAGCAGCCCTATGTCGGGGGCCAACGTCCTGACTTTC. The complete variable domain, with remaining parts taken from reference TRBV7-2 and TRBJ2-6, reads GAGVSQSPSNKVTEKGKDVELRCDPISGHTALYWYRQSLGQGLEFLIYFQGNSAPDKSGLPSDRFSAERTGGSVSTLTIQRTQQEDSAVYLCASSPMSGANVLTFGAGSRLTVL.